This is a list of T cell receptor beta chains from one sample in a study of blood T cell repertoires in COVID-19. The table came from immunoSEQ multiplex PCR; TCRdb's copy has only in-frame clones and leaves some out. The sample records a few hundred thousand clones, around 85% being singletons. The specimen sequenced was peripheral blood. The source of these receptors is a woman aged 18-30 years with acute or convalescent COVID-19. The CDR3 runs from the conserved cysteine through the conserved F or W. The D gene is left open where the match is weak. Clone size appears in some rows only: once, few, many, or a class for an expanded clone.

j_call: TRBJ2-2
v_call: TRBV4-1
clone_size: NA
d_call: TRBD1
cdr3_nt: TGCGCCAGCAGCCAAGCAGGGACAGGGAGAAGAGCCGGGGAGCTGTTTTTT
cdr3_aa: CASSQAGTGRRAGELFF

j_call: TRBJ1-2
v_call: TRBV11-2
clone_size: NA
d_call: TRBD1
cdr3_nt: TGTGCCAGCAGCGCTGGGACAGGGACAGGGTATGGCTACACCTTC
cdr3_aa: CASSAGTGTGYGYTF

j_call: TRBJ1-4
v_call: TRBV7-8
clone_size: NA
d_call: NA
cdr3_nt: TGTGCCAGCAGCTTAGGAAGACTGACAACTAATGAAAAACTGTTTTTT
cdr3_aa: CASSLGRLTTNEKLFF

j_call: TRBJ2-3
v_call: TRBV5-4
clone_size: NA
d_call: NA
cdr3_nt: TGTGCCAGCAGCCAGGCCCCTGGGCAAACCACAGATACGCAGTATTTT
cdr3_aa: CASSQAPGQTTDTQYF

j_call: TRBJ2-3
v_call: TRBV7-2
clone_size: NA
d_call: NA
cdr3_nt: TGTGCCAGCAGCCTCTGGGGCAGGGGCACAGATACGCAGTATTTT
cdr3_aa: CASSLWGRGTDTQYF

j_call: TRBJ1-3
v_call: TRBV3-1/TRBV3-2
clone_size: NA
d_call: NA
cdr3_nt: TGTGCCAGCAGCCCCCTCGGGGGCTCTGGAAACACCATATATTTT
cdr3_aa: CASSPLGGSGNTIYF

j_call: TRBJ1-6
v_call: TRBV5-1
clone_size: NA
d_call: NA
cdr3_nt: TGCGCCAGCAGCTTGTTACAGGTTAATTCACCCCTCCACTTT
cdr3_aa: CASSLLQVNSPLHF

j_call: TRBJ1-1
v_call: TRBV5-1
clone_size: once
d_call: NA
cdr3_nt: TGCGCCAGCAGCTTGGACGGGAGGAACACTGAAGCTTTCTTT
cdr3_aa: CASSLDGRNTEAFF

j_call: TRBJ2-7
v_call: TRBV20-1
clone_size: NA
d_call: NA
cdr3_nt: TGCAGTGCTAGAGGCGGGTACGAGCAGTACTTC
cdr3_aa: CSARGGYEQYF

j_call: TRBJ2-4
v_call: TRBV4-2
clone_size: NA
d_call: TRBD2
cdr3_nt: TGTGCCAGCAGCCAAGATTGGGTCGGGGGGATTCAGTACTTC
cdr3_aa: CASSQDWVGGIQYF

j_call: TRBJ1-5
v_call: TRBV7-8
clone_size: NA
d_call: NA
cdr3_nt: TGTGCCAGCAGCTTAGAGGCCAGGGCGGTCAATCAGCCCCAGCATTTT
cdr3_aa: CASSLEARAVNQPQHF

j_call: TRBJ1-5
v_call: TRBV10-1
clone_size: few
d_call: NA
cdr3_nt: TGCGCCAGCAGTGAGTCTCAGGGACTGAATAGCAATCAGCCCCAGCATTTT
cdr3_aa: CASSESQGLNSNQPQHF

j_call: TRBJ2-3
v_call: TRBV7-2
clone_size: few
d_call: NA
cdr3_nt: TGTGCCAGCAGCTTAGATTACGTGGGGGGGCTGGCAGATACGCAGTATTTT
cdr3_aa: CASSLDYVGGLADTQYF

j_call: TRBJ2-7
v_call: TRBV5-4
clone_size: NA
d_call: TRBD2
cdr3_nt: TGTGCCAGCAGCCTACCACGACTAGCGGGGGCCCCCTACGAGCAGTACTTC
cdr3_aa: CASSLPRLAGAPYEQYF

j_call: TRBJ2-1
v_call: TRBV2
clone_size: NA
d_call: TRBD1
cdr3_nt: TGTGCCAGCAGCGAGGACAGGGGGCAAGTATTCTCCTACAATGAGCAGTTCTTC
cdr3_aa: CASSEDRGQVFSYNEQFF

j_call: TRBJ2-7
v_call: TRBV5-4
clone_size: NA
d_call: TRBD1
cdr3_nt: TGTGCCAGCAGCTCCGAGGGGACAGGTGGCGCCTACGAGCAGTACTTC
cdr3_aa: CASSSEGTGGAYEQYF

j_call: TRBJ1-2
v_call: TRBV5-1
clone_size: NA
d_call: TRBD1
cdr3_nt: TGCGCCAGCAGCTCCTCAACCGGGACAGGTAGCTATGGCTACACCTTC
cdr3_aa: CASSSSTGTGSYGYTF

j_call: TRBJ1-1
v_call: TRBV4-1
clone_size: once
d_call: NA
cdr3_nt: TGCGCCAGCAGCCGTTCGGGGGGGGACACTGAAGCTTTCTTT
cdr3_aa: CASSRSGGDTEAFF

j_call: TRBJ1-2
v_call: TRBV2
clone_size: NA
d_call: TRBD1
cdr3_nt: TGTGCCAGCAGTGTATCGGGACAGGTCTATGGCTACACCTTC
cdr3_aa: CASSVSGQVYGYTF

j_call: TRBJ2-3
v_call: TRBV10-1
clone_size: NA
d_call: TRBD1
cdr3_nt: TGCGCCAGCAGTTCGGAAGTCAGGGGGCTTGCAGATACGCAGTATTTT
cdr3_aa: CASSSEVRGLADTQYF

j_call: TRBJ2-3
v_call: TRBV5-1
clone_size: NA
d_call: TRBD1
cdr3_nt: TGCGCCAGCAGCATAGGACAGGGCCGCACAGATACGCAGTATTTT
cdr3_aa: CASSIGQGRTDTQYF

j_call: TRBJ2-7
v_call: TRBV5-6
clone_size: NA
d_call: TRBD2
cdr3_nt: TGTGCCAGCAGCTTCGGGACTACCTACGAGCAGTACTTC
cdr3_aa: CASSFGTTYEQYF

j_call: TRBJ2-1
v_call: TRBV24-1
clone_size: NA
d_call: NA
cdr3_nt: TGTGCCACCAGTGATTCCCTTCCCGGGAACAATGAGCAGTTCTTC
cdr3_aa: CATSDSLPGNNEQFF

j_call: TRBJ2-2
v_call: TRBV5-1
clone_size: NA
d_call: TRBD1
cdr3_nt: TGCGCCAGCAGCTCCGGGGACAGGGACACCGGGGAGCTGTTTTTT
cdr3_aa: CASSSGDRDTGELFF

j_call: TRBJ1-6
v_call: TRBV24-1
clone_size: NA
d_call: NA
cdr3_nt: TGTGCCACCAGTGATTTCAGGGATAATTCACCCCTCCACTTT
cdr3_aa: CATSDFRDNSPLHF

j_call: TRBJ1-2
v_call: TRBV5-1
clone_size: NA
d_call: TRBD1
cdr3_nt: TGCGCCAGCAGCTCCCACGGGGGACAGGCGGGGGCTACTAACTATGGCTACACCTTC
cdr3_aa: CASSSHGGQAGATNYGYTF

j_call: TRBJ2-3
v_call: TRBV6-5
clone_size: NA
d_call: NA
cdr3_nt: TGTGCCTCGGCAGGGGTAGGGGATACGCAGTATTTT
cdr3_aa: CASAGVGDTQYF

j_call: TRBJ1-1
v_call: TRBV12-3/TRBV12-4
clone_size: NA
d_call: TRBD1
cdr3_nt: TGTGCCACATGCTTGACAGGGAGCACTGAAGCTTTCTTT
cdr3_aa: CATCLTGSTEAFF

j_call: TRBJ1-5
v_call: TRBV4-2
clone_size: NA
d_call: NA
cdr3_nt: TGTGCCAGCAGCCAAGATCCGGGAGAGAGGGATCAGCCCCAGCATTTT
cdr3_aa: CASSQDPGERDQPQHF

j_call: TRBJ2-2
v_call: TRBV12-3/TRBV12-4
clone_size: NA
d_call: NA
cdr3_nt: TGTGCCAGCAGCCGGGAACACCGGGAGCTGTTTTTT
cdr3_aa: CASSREHRELFF

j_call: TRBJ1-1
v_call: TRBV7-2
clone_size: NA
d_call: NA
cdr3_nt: TGTGCCAGCAGCTTAGCGCGGTCAGACGAGGCTTTCTTT
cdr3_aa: CASSLARSDEAFF

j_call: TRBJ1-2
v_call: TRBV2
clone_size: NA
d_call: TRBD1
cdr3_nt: TGTGCCAGCAGCAACCCGGGACAGGGGTTCTTCGACTATGGCTACACCTTC
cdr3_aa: CASSNPGQGFFDYGYTF

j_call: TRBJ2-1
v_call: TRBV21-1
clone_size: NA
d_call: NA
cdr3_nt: TGTGCCAGCAGCTCCCACGACAGGGACAATGAGCAGTTCTTC
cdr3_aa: CASSSHDRDNEQFF

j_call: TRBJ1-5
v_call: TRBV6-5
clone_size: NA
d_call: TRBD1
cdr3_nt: TGTGCCAGCCACCTCTCGACAGGGTACGATCAGCCCCAGCATTTT
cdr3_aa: CASHLSTGYDQPQHF

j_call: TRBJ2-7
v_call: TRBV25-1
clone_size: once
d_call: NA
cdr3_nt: TGTGCCAGCACAGCCCCGGAGAATTCCGAGCAGTACTTC
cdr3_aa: CASTAPENSEQYF

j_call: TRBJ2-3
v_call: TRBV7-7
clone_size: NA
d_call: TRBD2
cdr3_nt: TGTGCCAGCAGCTTAGCTGTGGGAGGGACAGATACGCAGTATTTT
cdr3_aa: CASSLAVGGTDTQYF

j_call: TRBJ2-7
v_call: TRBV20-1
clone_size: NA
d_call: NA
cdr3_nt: TGCAGTGTTAAGGAGCCCTACGAGCAGTACTTC
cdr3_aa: CSVKEPYEQYF

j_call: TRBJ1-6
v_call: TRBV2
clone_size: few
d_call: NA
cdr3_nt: TGTGCCAGCAGTGGACAGGATAATTCACCCCTCCACTTT
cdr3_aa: CASSGQDNSPLHF